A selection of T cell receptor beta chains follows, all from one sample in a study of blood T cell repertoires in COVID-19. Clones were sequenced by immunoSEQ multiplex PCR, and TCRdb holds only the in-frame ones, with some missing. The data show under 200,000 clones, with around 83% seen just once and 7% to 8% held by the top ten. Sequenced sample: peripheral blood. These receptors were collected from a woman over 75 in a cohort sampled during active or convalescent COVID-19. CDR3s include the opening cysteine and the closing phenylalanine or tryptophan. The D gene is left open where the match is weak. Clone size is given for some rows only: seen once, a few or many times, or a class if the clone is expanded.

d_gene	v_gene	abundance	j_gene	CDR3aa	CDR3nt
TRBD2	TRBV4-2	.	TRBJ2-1	CASSQGLAGGPSEQFF	TGTGCCAGCAGCCAAGGACTAGCGGGAGGGCCTAGTGAGCAGTTCTTC
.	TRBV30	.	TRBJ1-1	CAWSVYSKTEAFF	TGTGCCTGGAGTGTTTATAGTAAGACTGAAGCTTTCTTT
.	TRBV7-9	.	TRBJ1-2	CASSLEDGLYGYTF	TGTGCCAGCAGCTTAGAGGACGGACTCTATGGCTACACCTTC
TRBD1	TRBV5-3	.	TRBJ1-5	CARSTGQGNVGNQPQHF	TGTGCCAGAAGCACGGGACAGGGAAACGTTGGCAATCAGCCCCAGCATTTT
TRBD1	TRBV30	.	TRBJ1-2	CAWSADRAIGYGYTF	TGTGCCTGGAGTGCAGACAGGGCTATCGGCTATGGCTACACCTTC
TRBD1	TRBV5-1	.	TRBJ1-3	CASSARQGSGNTIYF	TGCGCCAGCAGCGCAAGACAGGGCTCAGGAAACACCATATATTTT
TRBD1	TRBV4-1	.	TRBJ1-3	CASSPRPRDSSGNTIYF	TGCGCCAGCAGCCCCCGGCCCCGGGACAGCTCTGGAAACACCATATATTTT
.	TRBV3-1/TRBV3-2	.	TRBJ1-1	CASSHVQGGTEAFF	TGTGCCAGCAGCCATGTTCAGGGAGGCACTGAAGCTTTCTTT
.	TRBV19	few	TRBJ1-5	CASSGVYQPQHF	TGTGCCAGTAGTGGAGTCTATCAGCCCCAGCATTTT
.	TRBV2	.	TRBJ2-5	CASSEAPRPSETQYF	TGTGCCAGCAGTGAAGCCCCGCGGCCCTCGGAGACCCAGTACTTC
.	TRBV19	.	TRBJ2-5	CASSIVKGGVGQETQYF	TGTGCCAGTAGTATCGTTAAAGGGGGAGTGGGCCAAGAGACCCAGTACTTC
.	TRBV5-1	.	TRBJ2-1	CASSTASGMVRGNNEQFF	TGCGCCAGCAGCACCGCGAGCGGTATGGTTCGGGGAAACAATGAGCAGTTCTTC
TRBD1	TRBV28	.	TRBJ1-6	CASSMTGLGGSPLHF	TGTGCCAGCAGTATGACAGGGCTCGGTGGTTCACCCCTCCACTTT
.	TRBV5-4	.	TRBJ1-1	CASISRDINTEAFF	TGTGCCAGCATCTCCCGGGACATAAACACTGAAGCTTTCTTT
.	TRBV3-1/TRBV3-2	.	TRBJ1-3	CAILRGALRSDSGNTIYF	TGTGCCATCCTCCGGGGGGCCCTAAGATCAGACTCTGGAAACACCATATATTTT
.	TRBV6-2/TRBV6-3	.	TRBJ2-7	CASSYRTASYEQYF	TGTGCCAGCAGTTATCGGACAGCCTCCTACGAGCAGTACTTC
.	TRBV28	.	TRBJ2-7	CASSLGLGEQYF	TGTGCCAGCAGTTTAGGCCTTGGCGAGCAGTACTTC
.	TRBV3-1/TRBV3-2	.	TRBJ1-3	CASTNGQIISGNTIYF	TGTGCCAGCACTAATGGGCAGATCATATCTGGAAACACCATATATTTT
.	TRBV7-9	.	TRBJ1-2	CASSYNLGLARKGYTF	TGTGCCAGCAGCTACAACCTTGGACTCGCCCGCAAAGGCTACACCTTC
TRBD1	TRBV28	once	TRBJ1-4	CASSLLLWGQAQANEKLFF	TGTGCCAGCAGTTTACTCCTCTGGGGACAGGCACAGGCTAATGAAAAACTGTTTTTT
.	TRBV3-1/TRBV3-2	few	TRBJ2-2	CASSWTVSGELFF	TGTGCCAGCAGCTGGACAGTCAGCGGGGAGCTGTTTTTT
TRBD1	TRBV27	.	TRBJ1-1	CASSLTDRAGVAFF	TGTGCCAGCAGTTTAACGGACAGGGCGGGAGTAGCTTTCTTT
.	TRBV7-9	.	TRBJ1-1	CASSPSPGIRAEAFF	TGTGCCAGCAGCCCATCCCCGGGGATCAGAGCTGAAGCTTTCTTT
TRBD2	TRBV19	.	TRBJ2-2	CASSIDREGPGELFF	TGTGCCAGTAGTATAGATCGGGAGGGTCCCGGGGAGCTGTTTTTT
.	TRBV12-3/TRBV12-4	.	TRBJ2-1	CASRKLYNEQFF	TGTGCCAGCAGGAAACTTTACAATGAGCAGTTCTTC
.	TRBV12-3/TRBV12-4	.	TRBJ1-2	CASSTGGDYGYTF	TGTGCCAGCAGTACCGGGGGAGACTATGGCTACACCTTC
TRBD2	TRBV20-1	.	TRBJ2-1	CSASPGGALYNEQFF	TGCAGTGCTAGTCCCGGGGGGGCCCTCTACAATGAGCAGTTCTTC
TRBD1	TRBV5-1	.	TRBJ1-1	CASSLGTGDTEAFF	TGCGCCAGCAGCTTGGGGACAGGAGACACTGAAGCTTTCTTT
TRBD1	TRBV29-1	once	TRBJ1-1	CSVARGLGEAFF	TGCAGCGTTGCTAGGGGGCTAGGTGAAGCTTTCTTT
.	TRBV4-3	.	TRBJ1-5	CASSQDLATSNQPQHF	TGCGCCAGCAGCCAAGATCTGGCAACAAGCAATCAGCCCCAGCATTTT
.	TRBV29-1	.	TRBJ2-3	CSAHRSGTDTQYF	TGCAGCGCCCACAGGAGTGGCACAGATACGCAGTATTTT
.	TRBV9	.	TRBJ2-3	CASILWRASTDTQYF	TGTGCCAGCATTTTGTGGCGGGCTAGCACAGATACGCAGTATTTT
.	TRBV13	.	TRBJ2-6	CASSLDRADSGANVLTF	TGTGCCAGCAGCTTAGACAGAGCTGACTCTGGGGCCAACGTCCTGACTTTC
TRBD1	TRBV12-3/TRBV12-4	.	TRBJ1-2	CASSRGQGYTF	TGTGCCAGCAGCAGGGGGCAAGGCTACACCTTC
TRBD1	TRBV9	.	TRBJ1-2	CASSPDRGGFGYGYTF	TGTGCCAGCAGCCCCGACAGGGGTGGGTTTGGGTATGGCTACACCTTC
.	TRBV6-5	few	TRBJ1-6	CASSYGTGLNSPLHF	TGTGCCAGCAGTTACGGTACAGGCCTGAATTCACCCCTCCACTTT